This T cell receptor (beta chain) emerged from a study of blood T cell repertoires in COVID-19. Produced via immunoSEQ multiplex PCR; TCRdb's table is partial and in-frame only. The repertoire consists of roughly 320,000 clones, with roughly nine tenths occurring once and the leading ten covering about 4%. Germline-derived CDR1 and CDR2 are LGHNA and YSLEER. V shed 4 bases and J shed 1 base, with 8 bases lying between them. This CDR3 has 14 residues. The specimen sequenced was PBMCs or T cells enriched from blood (not recorded which). The chain combines TRBV4-3 with TRBJ2-1, with D unclear. This TCR was sampled from a woman in her twenties or thirties who had been exposed to COVID-19. Written as DNA, the CDR3 is TGCGCCAGCAGCCCAAGACTGTCCTACAATGAGCAGTTCTTC. It yields the protein CASSPRLSYNEQFF.